The clone carrying this T cell receptor (beta chain) was observed a few times. Its antigen remains unidentified. MiXCR was run by TCRdb on the 5' RACE reads, yielding one entry per CDR3 protein. The repertoire consists of about 84,000 distinct CDR3 sequences, with roughly 14% occurring once and the leading ten covering about 31%. The data are from a study of T-cell memory formation after mild COVID-19. The study, taken as a whole, reports: Memory from before infection featured some responding clones, which suggests cross-reactive memory joined.

The CDR3 spans 17 residues. Germline-derived CDR1 and CDR2 are MNHNY and SVGAGI (reference sequence). The trim removed 1 base at V and 1 base at J, leaving 7 bases unmatched. The receptor comes from an adult woman who had mild COVID-19 (a few samples of this study predate the infection). Cell type and time point are not known. The sequenced sample was PBMCs or a T cell subset sorted from them (not recorded which). The chain links TRBV6-6 to TRBJ2-3, with 8 bases matching TRBD1. This CDR3 reads CASSYWPRGLGTDTQYF. The CDR3 DNA reads as TGTGCCAGCAGTTACTGGCCCAGGGGGCTTGGCACAGATACGCAGTATTTT.